The source of this T cell receptor (beta chain) is a study of PD-L1 blockade in urothelial cancer. J was trimmed by 8 bases and V by 5 bases; bases with no gene match: 11. The V gene's germline CDR1 is MDHEN and CDR2 SYDVKM. The CDR3 extends over 17 amino acids. Profiled with immunoSEQ multiplex PCR; TCRdb holds only in-frame clones, not every one. The sample shows over 35,000 clones, around four fifths of them seen only once. Time point of the sample: pretreatment peripheral blood. Peripheral blood mononuclear cells were collected from every patient before and during treatment, yielding between 1 and 8 samples per patient.

The specimen comprised PBMCs, sampled around atezolizumab (anti-PD-L1) treatment. The genes are TRBV28 and TRBJ2-1; the match to TRBD2 covers 14 bases. The sequence came from a man at least 80 years old with urothelial cancer. CDR3 amino acids: CASSPSGLAGALDEQFF. The CDR3 DNA is TGTGCCAGCAGTCCATCGGGACTAGCGGGAGCGTTGGATGAGCAGTTCTTC.